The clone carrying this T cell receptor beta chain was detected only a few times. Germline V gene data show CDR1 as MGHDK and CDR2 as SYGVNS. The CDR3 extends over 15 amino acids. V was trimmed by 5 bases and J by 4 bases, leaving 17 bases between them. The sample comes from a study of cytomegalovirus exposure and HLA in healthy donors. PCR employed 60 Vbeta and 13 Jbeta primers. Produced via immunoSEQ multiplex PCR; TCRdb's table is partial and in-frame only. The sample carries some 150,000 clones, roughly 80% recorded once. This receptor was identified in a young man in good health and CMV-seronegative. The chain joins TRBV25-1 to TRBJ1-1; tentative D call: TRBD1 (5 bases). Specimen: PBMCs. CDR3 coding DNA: TGTGCCAGCAGTTCATTCGGGGGAATGGGCACTGAAGCTTTCTTT. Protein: CASSSFGGMGTEAFF.